Here is one T cell receptor beta chain with its context. Its antigen remains unidentified. PCR involved 60 Vbeta and 13 Jbeta primers. Repertoires were generated with immunoSEQ multiplex PCR, while TCRdb's copy carries only in-frame clones and drops some. The table includes approximately 160,000 clones, approximately 80% detected once. The sample is drawn from a study of cytomegalovirus exposure and HLA in healthy donors. The CDR3 covers 15 residues. Germline trimming cut 6 bases from V and 2 bases from J; bases unmatched to any gene: 7. The germline V gene has CDR1 MGHDK and CDR2 SYGVNS. Study results and limitations: In a later analysis, specific HLA alleles were associated with 15,000 to 20,000 TCR beta sequences at a 0.05 false discovery rate. When a later analysis compared HLA-associated TCR beta chains with equally common others, the HLA-associated chains turned out to be more clonally expanded and to have lower generation probabilities. Many donors shared some public TCRs, even though most TCR sequences were rare. A reported reduction in N-insertions relative to the roughly 700-donor mean was seen in an Asian-associated ancestry cluster in a later analysis.

The clonotype was recovered from a woman in her thirties or forties in good health and CMV-seropositive. Sequenced: PBMCs. The rearrangement links TRBV25-1 to TRBJ2-5; 9 positions match TRBD2. The CDR3 here is CASSPGLAGQETQYF. The CDR3 coding sequence is TGTGCCAGCAGCCCCGGCCTAGCGGGGCAAGAGACCCAGTACTTC.